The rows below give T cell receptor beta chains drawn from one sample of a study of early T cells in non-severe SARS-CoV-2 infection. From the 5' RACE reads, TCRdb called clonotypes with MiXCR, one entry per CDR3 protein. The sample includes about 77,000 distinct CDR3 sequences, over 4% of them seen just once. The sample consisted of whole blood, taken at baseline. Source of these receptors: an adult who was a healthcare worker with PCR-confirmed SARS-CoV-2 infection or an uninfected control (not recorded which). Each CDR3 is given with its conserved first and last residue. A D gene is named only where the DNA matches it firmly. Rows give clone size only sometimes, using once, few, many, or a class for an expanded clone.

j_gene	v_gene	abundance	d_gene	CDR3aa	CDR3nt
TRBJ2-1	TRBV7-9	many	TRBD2	CASSSPTSGGSIEQFF	TGTGCCAGCAGCTCCCCGACTAGCGGGGGAAGTATTGAGCAGTTCTTC
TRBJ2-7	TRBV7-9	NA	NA	CASSFPASEEQYF	TGTGCCAGCAGCTTTCCCGCTAGCGAAGAGCAGTACTTC
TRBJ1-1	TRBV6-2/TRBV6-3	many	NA	CASRPTSGTEAFF	TGTGCCAGCAGGCCTACATCAGGCACTGAAGCTTTCTTT
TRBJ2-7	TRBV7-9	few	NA	CASSLENWGNEQYF	TGTGCCAGCAGCTTGGAAAATTGGGGCAACGAGCAGTACTTC
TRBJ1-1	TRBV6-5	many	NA	CASRPGAGEWNTEAFF	TGTGCCAGCAGGCCTGGGGCAGGGGAGTGGAACACTGAAGCTTTCTTT
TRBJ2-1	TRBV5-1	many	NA	CASSLINEQFF	TGCGCCAGCAGCCTGATAAATGAGCAGTTCTTC
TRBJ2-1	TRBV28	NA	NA	CASSALSSGLLKQFF	TGTGCCAGCAGTGCCCTTAGTAGCGGCCTCTTAAAGCAGTTCTTC
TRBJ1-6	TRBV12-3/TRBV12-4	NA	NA	CASSFGQGPPPLHF	TGTGCCAGCAGTTTTGGTCAGGGACCTCCACCCCTCCACTTT
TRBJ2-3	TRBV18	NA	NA	CASSPPIITDTQYF	TGTGCCAGCTCACCACCGATAATCACAGATACGCAGTATTTT
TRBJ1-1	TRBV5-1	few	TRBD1	CASRSGQLNTEAFF	TGCGCCAGCAGATCGGGACAGTTGAACACTGAAGCTTTCTTT
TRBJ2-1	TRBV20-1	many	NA	CSARILGLPDGEQFF	TGCAGTGCGAGAATCCTGGGACTTCCCGACGGTGAGCAGTTCTTC
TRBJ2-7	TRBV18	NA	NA	CASSPYIGGEQYF	TGTGCCAGCTCACCATATATAGGGGGCGAGCAGTACTTC
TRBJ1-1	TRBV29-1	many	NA	CSVAPFLTEAFF	TGCAGCGTAGCCCCGTTTTTGACTGAAGCTTTCTTT
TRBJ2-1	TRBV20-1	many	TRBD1	CSAASRDRASYNEQFF	TGCAGTGCTGCCTCCCGGGACAGGGCGTCCTACAATGAGCAGTTCTTC
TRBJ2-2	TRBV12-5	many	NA	CASKSQTGWNTGELFF	TGTGCTAGTAAGAGCCAAACAGGATGGAACACCGGGGAGCTGTTTTTT
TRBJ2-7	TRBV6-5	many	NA	CASRVLTTAYEQYF	TGTGCCAGCAGGGTCCTGACGACCGCCTACGAGCAGTACTTC
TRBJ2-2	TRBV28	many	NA	CASRIRDPGELFF	TGTGCCAGCAGGATTCGGGATCCCGGGGAGCTGTTTTTT
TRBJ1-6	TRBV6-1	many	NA	CASSVWEHSRNSPLHF	TGTGCCAGCAGTGTTTGGGAACACTCGCGGAATTCACCCCTCCACTTT
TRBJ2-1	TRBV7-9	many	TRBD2	CASSLAAGGYNEQFF	TGTGCCAGCAGCTTAGCTGCGGGAGGCTACAATGAGCAGTTCTTC
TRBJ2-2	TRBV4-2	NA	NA	CASSQERHTGELFF	TGTGCCAGCAGCCAAGAAAGACACACCGGGGAGCTGTTTTTT
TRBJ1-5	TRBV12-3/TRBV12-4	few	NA	CASSQDGSQPQHF	TGTGCCAGCAGTCAGGATGGAAGTCAGCCCCAGCATTTT
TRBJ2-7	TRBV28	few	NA	CASRDAYEQYF	TGTGCCAGCAGGGACGCCTACGAGCAGTACTTC
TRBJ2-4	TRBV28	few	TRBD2	CASSFRREAAKNIQYF	TGTGCCAGCAGTTTCAGACGGGAGGCGGCCAAAAACATTCAGTACTTC
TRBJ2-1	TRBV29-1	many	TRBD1	CSVEGAGGPYNEQFF	TGCAGCGTTGAAGGGGCAGGGGGTCCCTACAATGAGCAGTTCTTC
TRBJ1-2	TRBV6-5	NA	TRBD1	CASSYSHRTGGNYGYTF	TGTGCCAGCAGTTACTCGCATCGGACAGGGGGTAACTATGGCTACACCTTC
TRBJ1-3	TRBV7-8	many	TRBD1	CASSLVVGTDRNTIYF	TGTGCCAGCAGCTTAGTTGTTGGGACAGACCGAAACACCATATATTTT
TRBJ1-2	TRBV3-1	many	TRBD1	CASSQSPGGGYTF	TGTGCCAGCAGCCAATCACCAGGGGGCGGCTACACCTTC
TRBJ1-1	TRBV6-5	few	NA	CASTGRAHTEAFF	TGTGCCAGCACGGGACGGGCCCACACTGAAGCTTTCTTT
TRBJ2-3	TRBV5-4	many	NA	CASSLDVVVATDTQYF	TGTGCCAGCAGCTTGGACGTAGTTGTAGCCACAGATACGCAGTATTTT
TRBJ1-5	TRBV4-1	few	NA	CASSQAGVDQPQHF	TGCGCCAGCAGCCAAGCAGGTGTGGATCAGCCCCAGCATTTT
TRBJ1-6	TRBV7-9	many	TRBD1	CASSPGQHNSPLHF	TGTGCCAGCAGCCCGGGACAGCATAATTCACCCCTCCACTTT
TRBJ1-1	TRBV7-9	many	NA	CASSFRITDTEAFF	TGTGCCAGCAGCTTCCGGATCACGGACACTGAAGCTTTCTTT
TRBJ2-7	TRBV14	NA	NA	CASSSQQGGPYEQYF	TGTGCCAGCAGCTCACAACAGGGCGGACCCTACGAGCAGTACTTC
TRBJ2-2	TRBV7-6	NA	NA	CASSRGLADTGELFF	TGTGCCAGCAGCAGGGGGCTAGCGGACACCGGGGAGCTGTTTTTT
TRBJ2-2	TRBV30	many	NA	CAWRAAGTNTGELFF	TGTGCCTGGAGGGCAGCAGGGACGAACACCGGGGAGCTGTTTTTT
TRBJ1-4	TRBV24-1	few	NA	CATSAPGLEKLFF	TGTGCCACCAGTGCCCCGGGACTAGAGAAACTGTTTTTT
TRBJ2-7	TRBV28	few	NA	CASSYSPTGIYEQYF	TGTGCCAGCAGCTATTCACCGACAGGTATCTACGAGCAGTACTTC
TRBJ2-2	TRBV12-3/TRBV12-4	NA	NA	CASSLFRGAGELFF	TGTGCCAGCAGTTTATTCCGGGGCGCCGGGGAGCTGTTTTTT
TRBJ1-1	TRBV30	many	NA	CAWRADTLRWTEAFF	TGTGCCTGGAGAGCCGACACCTTAAGGTGGACTGAAGCTTTCTTT
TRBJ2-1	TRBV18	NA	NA	CASSPVRDNEQFF	TGTGCCAGCTCACCAGTGAGGGACAATGAGCAGTTCTTC
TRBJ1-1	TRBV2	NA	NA	CASSKNRGTGAEAFF	TGTGCCAGCAGTAAAAACCGGGGGACGGGCGCTGAAGCTTTCTTT
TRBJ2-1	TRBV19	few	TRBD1	CASSPLRGQEYNEQFF	TGTGCCAGTAGCCCGCTCCGGGGACAGGAATACAATGAGCAGTTCTTC